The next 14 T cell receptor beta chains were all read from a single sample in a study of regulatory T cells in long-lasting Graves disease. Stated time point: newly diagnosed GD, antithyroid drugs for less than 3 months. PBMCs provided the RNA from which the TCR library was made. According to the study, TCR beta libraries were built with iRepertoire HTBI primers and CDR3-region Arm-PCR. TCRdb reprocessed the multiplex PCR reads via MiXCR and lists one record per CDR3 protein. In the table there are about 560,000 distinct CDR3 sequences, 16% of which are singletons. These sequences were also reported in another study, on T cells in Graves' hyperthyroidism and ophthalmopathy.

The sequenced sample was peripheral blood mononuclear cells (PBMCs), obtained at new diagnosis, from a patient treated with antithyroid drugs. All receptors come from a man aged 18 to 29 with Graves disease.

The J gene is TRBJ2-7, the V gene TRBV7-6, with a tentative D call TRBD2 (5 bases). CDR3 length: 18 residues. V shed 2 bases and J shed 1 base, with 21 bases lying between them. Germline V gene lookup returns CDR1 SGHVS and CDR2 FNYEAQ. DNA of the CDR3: TGTGCCAGCAGCTTATCGTTTGGGAGTCAGGAGCTTTCCTACGAGCAGTACTTC. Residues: CASSLSFGSQELSYEQYF. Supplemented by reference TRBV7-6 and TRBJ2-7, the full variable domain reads GAGVSQSPRYKVTKRGQDVALRCDPISGHVSLYWYRQALGQGPEFLTYFNYEAQQDKSGLPNDRFSAERPEGSISTLTIQRTEQRDSAMYRCASSLSFGSQELSYEQYFGPGTRLTVT.

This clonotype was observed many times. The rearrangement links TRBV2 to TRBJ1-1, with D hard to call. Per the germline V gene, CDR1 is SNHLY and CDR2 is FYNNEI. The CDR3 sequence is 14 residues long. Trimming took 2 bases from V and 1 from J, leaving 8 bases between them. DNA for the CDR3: TGTGCCAGCAGTGAACAGACGCAGAACACTGAAGCTTTCTTT. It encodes CASSEQTQNTEAFF.

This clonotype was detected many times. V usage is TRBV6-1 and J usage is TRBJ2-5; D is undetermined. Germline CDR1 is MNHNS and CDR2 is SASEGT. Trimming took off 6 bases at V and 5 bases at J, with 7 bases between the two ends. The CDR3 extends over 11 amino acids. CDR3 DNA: TGTGCCAGCAGAACGGTGGAGACCCAGTACTTC. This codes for CASRTVETQYF.

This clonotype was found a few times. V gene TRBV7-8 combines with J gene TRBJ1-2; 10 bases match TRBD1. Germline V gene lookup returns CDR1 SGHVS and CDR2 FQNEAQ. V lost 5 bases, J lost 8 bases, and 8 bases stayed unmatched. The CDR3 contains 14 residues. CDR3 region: CASSQGGTGDGYTF. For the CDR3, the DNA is TGTGCCAGCAGCCAGGGCGGGACAGGGGACGGCTACACCTTC.

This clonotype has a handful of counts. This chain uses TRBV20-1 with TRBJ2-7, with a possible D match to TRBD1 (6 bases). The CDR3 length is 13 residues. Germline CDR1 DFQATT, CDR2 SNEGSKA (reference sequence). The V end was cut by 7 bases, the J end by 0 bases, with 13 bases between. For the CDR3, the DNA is TGCAGTGGGGCGGACAGTGGCTCCTACGAGCAGTACTTC. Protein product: CSGADSGSYEQYF.

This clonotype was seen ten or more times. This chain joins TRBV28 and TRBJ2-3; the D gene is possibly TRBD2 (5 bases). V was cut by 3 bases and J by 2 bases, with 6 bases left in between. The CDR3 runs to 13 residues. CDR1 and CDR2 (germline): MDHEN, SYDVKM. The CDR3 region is CASSFSATDTQYF. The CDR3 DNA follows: TGTGCCAGCAGTTTTAGCGCCACAGATACGCAGTATTTT.

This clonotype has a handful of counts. CDR3 loop: CSATGTVLFSYEQYF. For the CDR3, the DNA is TGCAGTGCTACCGGGACAGTGTTATTCTCCTACGAGCAGTACTTC. The V and J genes are TRBV20-1 and TRBJ2-7, with TRBD1 identical over 7 bases. The CDR3 covers 15 residues. J gave up 0 bases and V 4 bases, and 9 bases lay outside the gene matches. Germline CDR1 DFQATT, CDR2 SNEGSKA (reference sequence).

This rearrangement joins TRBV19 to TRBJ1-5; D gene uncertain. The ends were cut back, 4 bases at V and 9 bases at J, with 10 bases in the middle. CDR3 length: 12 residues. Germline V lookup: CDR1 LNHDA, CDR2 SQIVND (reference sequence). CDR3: CASSTLLLPQHF. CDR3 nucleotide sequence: TGTGCCAGTAGTACCCTCCTCCTGCCCCAGCATTTT. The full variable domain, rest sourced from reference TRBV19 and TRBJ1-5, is DGGITQSPKYLFRKEGQNVTLSCEQNLNHDAMYWYRQDPGQGLRLIYYSQIVNDFQKGDIAEGYSVSREKKESFPLTVTSAQKNPTAFYLCASSTLLLPQHFGDGTRLSIL.

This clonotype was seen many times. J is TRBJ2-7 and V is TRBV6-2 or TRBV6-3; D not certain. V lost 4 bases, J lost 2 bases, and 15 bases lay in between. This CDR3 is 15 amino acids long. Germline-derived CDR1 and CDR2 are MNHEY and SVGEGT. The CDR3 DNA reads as TGTGCCAGCAGTTTCCAGTCGAGCCCCACCTACGAGCAGTACTTC. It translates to CASSFQSSPTYEQYF.

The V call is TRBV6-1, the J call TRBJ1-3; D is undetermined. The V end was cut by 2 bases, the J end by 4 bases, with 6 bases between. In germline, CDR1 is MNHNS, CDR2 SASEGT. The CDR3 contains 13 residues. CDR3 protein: CASSEREGNTIYF. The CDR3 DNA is TGTGCCAGCAGTGAACGAGAGGGAAACACCATATATTTT.

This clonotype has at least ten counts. CDR3 DNA: TGTGCCAGCAGCTTCCAACGACAGGCTGTTCAGCATTTT. Encoded protein: CASSFQRQAVQHF. The rearrangement links TRBV7-8 to TRBJ1-5; D might be TRBD1 (6 bases). The V and J ends lost 3 bases and 13 bases respectively, with 16 bases between them. The CDR3 is made up of 13 amino acids. Germline V CDR1 and CDR2: SGHVS, FQNEAQ.

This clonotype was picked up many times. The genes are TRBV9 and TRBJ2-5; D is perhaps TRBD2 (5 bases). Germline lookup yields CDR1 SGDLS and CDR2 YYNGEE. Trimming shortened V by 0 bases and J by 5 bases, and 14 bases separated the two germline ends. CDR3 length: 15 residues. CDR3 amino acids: CASSVGVGVYETQYF. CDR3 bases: TGTGCCAGCAGCGTAGGAGTCGGGGTATACGAGACCCAGTACTTC.

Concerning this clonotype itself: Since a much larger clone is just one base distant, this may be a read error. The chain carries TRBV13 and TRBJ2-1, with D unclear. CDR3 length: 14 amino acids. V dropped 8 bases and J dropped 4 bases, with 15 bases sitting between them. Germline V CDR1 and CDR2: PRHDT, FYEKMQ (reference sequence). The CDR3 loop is CASAPGVGYNEQFF. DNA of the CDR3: TGTGCCAGCGCCCCTGGGGTGGGTTACAATGAGCAGTTCTTC.

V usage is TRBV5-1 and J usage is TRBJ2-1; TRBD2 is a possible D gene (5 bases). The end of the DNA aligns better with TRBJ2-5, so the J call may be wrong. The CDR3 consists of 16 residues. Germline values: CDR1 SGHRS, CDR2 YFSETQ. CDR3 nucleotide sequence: TGCGCCAGCAGCTTGATCTTCCGCGGAAGAGGGCAGACCCAGTACTTC. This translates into CASSLIFRGRGQTQYF.